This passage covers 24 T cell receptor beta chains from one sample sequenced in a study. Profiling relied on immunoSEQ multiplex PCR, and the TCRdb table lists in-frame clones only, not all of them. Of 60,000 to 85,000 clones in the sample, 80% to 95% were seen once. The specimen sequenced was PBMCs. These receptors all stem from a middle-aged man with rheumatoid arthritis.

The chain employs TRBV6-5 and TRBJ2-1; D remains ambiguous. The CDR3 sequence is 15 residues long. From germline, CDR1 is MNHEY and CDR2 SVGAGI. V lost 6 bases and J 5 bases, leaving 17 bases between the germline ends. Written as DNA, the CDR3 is TGTGCCAGCAGACCCCCAAAAATCCTCGACAATGAGCAGTTCTTC. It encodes CASRPPKILDNEQFF.

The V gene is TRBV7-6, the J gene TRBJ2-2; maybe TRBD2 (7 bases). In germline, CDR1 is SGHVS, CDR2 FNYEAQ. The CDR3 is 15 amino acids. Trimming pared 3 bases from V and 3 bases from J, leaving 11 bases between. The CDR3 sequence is CASSFLGGDTGELFF. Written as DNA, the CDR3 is TGTGCCAGCAGCTTTTTAGGGGGGGACACCGGGGAGCTGTTTTTT.

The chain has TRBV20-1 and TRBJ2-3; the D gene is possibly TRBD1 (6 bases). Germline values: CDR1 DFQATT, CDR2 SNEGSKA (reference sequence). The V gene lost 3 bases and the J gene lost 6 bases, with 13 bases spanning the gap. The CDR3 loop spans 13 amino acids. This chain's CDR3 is CSASLGAGDTQYF. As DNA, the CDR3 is TGCAGTGCTAGTTTGGGGGCAGGGGATACGCAGTATTTT.

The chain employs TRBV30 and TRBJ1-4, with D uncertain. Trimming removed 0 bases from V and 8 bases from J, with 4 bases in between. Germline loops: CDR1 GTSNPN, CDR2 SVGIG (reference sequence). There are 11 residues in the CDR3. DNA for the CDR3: TGTGCCTGGAGTGTTCAAGAAAAACTGTTTTTT. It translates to CAWSVQEKLFF.

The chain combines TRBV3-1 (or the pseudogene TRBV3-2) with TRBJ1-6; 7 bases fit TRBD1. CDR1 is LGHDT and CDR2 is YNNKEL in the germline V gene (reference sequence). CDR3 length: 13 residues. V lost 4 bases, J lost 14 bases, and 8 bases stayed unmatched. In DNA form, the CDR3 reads TGTGCCAGCAGCCCAGGGACAGCCCTCGCCCTCCACTTT. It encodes CASSPGTALALHF.

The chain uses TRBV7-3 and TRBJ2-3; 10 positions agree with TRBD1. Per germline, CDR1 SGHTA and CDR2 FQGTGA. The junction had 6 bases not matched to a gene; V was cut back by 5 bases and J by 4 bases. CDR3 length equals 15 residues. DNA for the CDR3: TGTGCCAGCAGCCGTCGACAGGGGGCGGCAGATACGCAGTATTTT. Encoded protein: CASSRRQGAADTQYF.

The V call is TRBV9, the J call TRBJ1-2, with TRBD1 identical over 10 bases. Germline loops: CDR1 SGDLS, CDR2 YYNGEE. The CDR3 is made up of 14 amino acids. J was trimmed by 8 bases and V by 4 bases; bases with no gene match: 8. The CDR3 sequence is CASSRSGTGEGYTF. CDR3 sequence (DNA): TGTGCCAGCAGCCGCAGTGGGACAGGGGAAGGCTACACCTTC.

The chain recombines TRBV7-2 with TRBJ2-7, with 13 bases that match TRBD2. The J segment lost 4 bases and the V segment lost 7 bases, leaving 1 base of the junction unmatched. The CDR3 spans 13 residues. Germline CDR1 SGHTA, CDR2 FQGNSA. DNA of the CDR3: TGTGCCAGCACGACTAGCGGGAGGTACGAGCAGTACTTC. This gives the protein CASTTSGRYEQYF.

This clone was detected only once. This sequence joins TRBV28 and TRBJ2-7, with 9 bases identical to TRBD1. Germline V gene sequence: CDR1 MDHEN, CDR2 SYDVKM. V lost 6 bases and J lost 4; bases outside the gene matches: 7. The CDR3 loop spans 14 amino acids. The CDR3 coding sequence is TGTGCCAGCAGACCTTCGACAGGGGGGTACGAGCAGTACTTC. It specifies CASRPSTGGYEQYF.

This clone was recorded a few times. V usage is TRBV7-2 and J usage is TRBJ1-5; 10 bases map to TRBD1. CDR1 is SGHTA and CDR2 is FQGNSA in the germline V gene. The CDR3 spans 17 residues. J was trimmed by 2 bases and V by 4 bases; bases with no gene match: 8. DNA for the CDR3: TGTGCCAGCAGCTCCCAAGGACAGGGGGTGGGCAATCAGCCCCAGCATTTT. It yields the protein CASSSQGQGVGNQPQHF.

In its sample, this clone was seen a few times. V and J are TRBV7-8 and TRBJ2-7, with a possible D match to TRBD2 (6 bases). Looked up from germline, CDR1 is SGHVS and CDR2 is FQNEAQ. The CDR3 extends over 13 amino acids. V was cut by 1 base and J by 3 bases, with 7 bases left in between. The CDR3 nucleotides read TGTGCCAGCAGCTTAGGCGGGAACTACGAGCAGTACTTC. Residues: CASSLGGNYEQYF. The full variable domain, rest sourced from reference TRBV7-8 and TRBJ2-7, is GAGVSQSPRYKVAKRGQDVALRCDPISGHVSLFWYQQALGQGPEFLTYFQNEAQLDKSGLPSDRFFAERPEGSVSTLKIQRTQQEDSAVYLCASSLGGNYEQYFGPGTRLTVT.

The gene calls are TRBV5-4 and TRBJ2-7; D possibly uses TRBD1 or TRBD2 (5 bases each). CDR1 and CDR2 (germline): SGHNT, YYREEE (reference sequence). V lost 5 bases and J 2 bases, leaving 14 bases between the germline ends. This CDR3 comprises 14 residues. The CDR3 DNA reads TGTGCCAGCAGGGGTTATGGGACCCCCTACGAGCAGTACTTC. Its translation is CASRGYGTPYEQYF.

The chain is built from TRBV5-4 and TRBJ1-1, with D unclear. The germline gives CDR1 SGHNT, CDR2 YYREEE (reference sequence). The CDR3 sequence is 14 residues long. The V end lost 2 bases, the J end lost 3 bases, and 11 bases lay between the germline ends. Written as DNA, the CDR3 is TGTGCCAGCAGCTTAAGGGATGCGTACACTGAAGCTTTCTTT. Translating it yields CASSLRDAYTEAFF.

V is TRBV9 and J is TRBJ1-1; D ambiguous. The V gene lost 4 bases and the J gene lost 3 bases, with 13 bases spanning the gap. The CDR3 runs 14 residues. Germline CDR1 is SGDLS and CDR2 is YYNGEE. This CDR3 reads CASSPEGRYTEAFF. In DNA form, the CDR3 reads TGTGCCAGCAGCCCCGAAGGAAGGTACACTGAAGCTTTCTTT.

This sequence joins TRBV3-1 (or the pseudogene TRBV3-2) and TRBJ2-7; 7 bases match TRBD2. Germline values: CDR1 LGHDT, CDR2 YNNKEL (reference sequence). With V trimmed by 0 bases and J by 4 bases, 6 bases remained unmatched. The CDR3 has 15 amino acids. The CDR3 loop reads CASSQDTRGEYEQYF. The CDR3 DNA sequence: TGTGCCAGCAGCCAAGATACCCGGGGGGAGTACGAGCAGTACTTC.

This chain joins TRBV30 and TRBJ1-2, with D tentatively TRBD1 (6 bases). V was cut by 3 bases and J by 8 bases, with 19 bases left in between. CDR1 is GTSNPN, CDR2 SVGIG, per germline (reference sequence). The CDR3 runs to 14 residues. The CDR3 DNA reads TGTGCCTGGAGCGCTAGACAGGTATCTCAAGGCTACACCTTC. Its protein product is CAWSARQVSQGYTF.

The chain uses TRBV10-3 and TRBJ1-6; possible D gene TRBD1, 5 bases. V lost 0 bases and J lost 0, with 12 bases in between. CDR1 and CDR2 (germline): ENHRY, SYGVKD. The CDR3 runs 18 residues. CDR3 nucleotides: TGTGCCATCAGTGAGTCGATTGGGGGGAGCTCCTATAATTCACCCCTCCACTTT. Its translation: CAISESIGGSSYNSPLHF.

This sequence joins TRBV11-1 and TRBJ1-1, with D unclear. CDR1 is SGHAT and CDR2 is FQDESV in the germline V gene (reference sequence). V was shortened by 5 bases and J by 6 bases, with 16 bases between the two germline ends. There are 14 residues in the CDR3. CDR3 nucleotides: TGTGCCAGCAGCCAAACCTACCGGGCATCTGAAGCTTTCTTT. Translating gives CASSQTYRASEAFF.

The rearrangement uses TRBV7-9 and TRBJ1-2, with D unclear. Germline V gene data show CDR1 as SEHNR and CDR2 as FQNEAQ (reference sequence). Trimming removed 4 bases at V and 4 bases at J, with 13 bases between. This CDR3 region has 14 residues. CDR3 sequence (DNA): TGTGCCAGCAGCTCCACGGAACAAAGCTATGGCTACACCTTC. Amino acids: CASSSTEQSYGYTF.

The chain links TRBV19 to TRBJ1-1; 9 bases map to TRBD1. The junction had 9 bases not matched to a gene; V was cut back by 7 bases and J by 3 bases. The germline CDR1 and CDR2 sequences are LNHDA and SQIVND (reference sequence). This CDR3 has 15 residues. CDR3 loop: CASKDRGGRDTEAFF. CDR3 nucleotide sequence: TGTGCCAGTAAGGACAGGGGAGGAAGGGACACTGAAGCTTTCTTT.

The CDR3 nucleotides are TGTGCCACCAGGACCCCCGGAGGGGCAGATACGCAGTATTTT. It is translated as CATRTPGGADTQYF. V and J are TRBV10-3 and TRBJ2-3; D is possibly TRBD2 (6 bases). The germline V gene has CDR1 ENHRY and CDR2 SYGVKD. Deletions cut 10 bases from V and 4 bases from J, with 18 bases between. This CDR3 has 14 amino acids.

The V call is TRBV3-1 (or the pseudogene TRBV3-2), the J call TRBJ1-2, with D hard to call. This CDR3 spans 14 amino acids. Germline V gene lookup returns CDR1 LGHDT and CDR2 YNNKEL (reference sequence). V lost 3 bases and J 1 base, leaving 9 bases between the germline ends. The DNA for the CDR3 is TGTGCCAGCAGCCATAGGGTCGGTAACTATGGCTACACCTTC. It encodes CASSHRVGNYGYTF.

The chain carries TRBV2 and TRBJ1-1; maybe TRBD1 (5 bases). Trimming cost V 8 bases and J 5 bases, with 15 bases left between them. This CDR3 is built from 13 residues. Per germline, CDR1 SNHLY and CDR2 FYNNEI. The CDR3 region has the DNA TGTGCCAGCGAATCCCGCCAGGGAACTGAAGCTTTCTTT. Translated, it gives CASESRQGTEAFF.

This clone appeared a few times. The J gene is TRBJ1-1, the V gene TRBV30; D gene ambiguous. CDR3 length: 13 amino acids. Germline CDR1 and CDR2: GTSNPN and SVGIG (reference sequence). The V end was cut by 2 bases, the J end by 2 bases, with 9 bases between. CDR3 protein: CAWSKSINTEAFF. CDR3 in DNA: TGTGCCTGGAGTAAAAGCATCAACACTGAAGCTTTCTTT. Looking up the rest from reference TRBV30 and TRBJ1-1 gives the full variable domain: SQTIHQWPATLVQPVGSPLSLECTVEGTSNPNLYWYRQAAGRGLQLLFYSVGIGQISSEVPQNLSASRPQDRQFILSSKKLLLSDSGFYLCAWSKSINTEAFFGQGTRLTVV.